A selection of T cell receptor beta chains follows, all from one sample in a study of T-cell memory formation after mild COVID-19. TCRdb reanalysed the 5' RACE reads using MiXCR and keeps one entry per CDR3 protein. The sample has some 350,000 distinct CDR3 sequences; 15% are singletons. What was sequenced was PBMCs or a T cell subset sorted from them (not recorded which). The receptors originated from a man aged 18 to 35 who had mild COVID-19 (a few samples of this study predate the infection). Cell type and time point are not known. Both conserved end residues are part of each CDR3. D genes are given only for firm matches. Expanded clones get a size class; other rows say once, few or many, or leave the size out.

D gene | clone size | J gene | V gene | CDR3 protein | CDR3 DNA
TRBD1 | - | TRBJ1-2 | TRBV7-8 | CASSQLPPGQGMLGDGYTF | TGTGCCAGCAGCCAACTACCGCCGGGACAGGGGATGTTGGGCGATGGCTACACCTTC
TRBD1 | - | TRBJ1-4 | TRBV4-2 | CASSQSPTGTGKEKLFF | TGTGCCAGCAGCCAGTCCCCGACCGGGACAGGGAAAGAAAAACTGTTTTTT
- | - | TRBJ2-1 | TRBV11-2 | CASSLANKGEVF | TGTGCCAGCAGCTTAGCGAACAAGGGCGAAGTCTTC
- | few | TRBJ1-5 | TRBV5-6 | CASSLWGAYQPQHF | TGTGCCAGCAGCTTGTGGGGGGCTTATCAGCCCCAGCATTTT
TRBD1 | - | TRBJ2-3 | TRBV7-2 | CASSLAGTGGPLDTQYF | TGTGCCAGCAGCTTAGCAGGGACAGGGGGCCCACTAGATACGCAGTATTTT
- | - | TRBJ2-3 | TRBV7-8 | CASSLEGAATDTQYF | TGTGCCAGCAGCTTAGAAGGGGCCGCCACAGATACGCAGTATTTT
- | - | TRBJ2-3 | TRBV15 | CATSSRQIITDTQYF | TGTGCCACCAGCAGCAGACAGATCATCACAGATACGCAGTATTTT
TRBD1 | - | TRBJ1-1 | TRBV20-1 | CSARSPGGMRAFF | TGCAGTGCTAGATCGCCAGGGGGGATGAGGGCTTTCTTT
- | - | TRBJ2-1 | TRBV4-3 | CASSPTGGREQFF | TGCGCCAGCAGCCCAACTGGGGGAAGGGAGCAGTTCTTC
TRBD1 | - | TRBJ2-5 | TRBV20-1 | CSAEARQGGETQYF | TGCAGTGCCGAGGCGAGACAGGGGGGAGAGACCCAGTACTTC
- | - | TRBJ2-5 | TRBV7-3 | CASSLGGTSETQYF | TGTGCCAGCAGCTTGGGCGGTACCTCGGAGACCCAGTACTTC
- | few | TRBJ2-5 | TRBV3-1 | CASSHQTGEETQYF | TGTGCCAGCAGCCACCAGACGGGGGAAGAGACCCAGTACTTC
TRBD1 | few | TRBJ2-5 | TRBV18 | CASSPLTTGGTGTQYF | TGTGCCAGCTCACCATTAACGACAGGGGGCACGGGGACCCAGTACTTC
- | few | TRBJ2-1 | TRBV10-3 | CAIKQGREQFF | TGTGCCATCAAGCAGGGACGTGAGCAGTTCTTC
- | few | TRBJ1-2 | TRBV20-1 | CSARRETANYGYTF | TGCAGTGCTAGACGTGAGACAGCTAACTATGGCTACACCTTC
- | few | TRBJ1-1 | TRBV6-5 | CASSYGEDTEAFF | TGTGCCAGCAGTTACGGGGAGGACACTGAAGCTTTCTTT